This T cell receptor beta chain is from a study of T cell responses to AZD1222 COVID-19 vaccine. General observations from the study: Only a handful of AZD1222 recipients were seropositive at baseline. Nearly half of spike-specific TCRs reportedly target variant regions that are unmutated in the B.1.351 and B.1.1.7 variants. The breadth and depth of Spike-specific TCRs increased once two AZD1222 doses had been given. Clonal diversity was possibly underestimated; the donors were predominantly white British and more often female.

Note on this clone: Its antigen remains unknown.

V was shortened by 2 bases and J by 0 bases, with 9 bases between the two germline ends. The germline V gene has CDR1 MNHNY and CDR2 SVGAGI (reference sequence). This CDR3 has 15 residues. Clones were sequenced by immunoSEQ multiplex PCR, and TCRdb holds only the in-frame ones, with some missing. The table includes 50,000 to 85,000 clones, 75% to 85% detected once. This TCR came from an adult in good health. Sequencing was performed on peripheral blood, taken on day 0 of MenACWY control vaccination. This chain connects TRBV6-6 to TRBJ2-3, with D uncertain. CDR3 bases: TGTGCCAGCAGTTACGCACCTACTAGCACAGATACGCAGTATTTT. Translating it yields CASSYAPTSTDTQYF.